Below, 30 T cell receptor beta chains from the same sample are listed, as sequenced in a study of CD8+ T cells in alopecia areata. Reverse transcription of extracted RNA yielded cDNA, which provided the sequencing template. Repertoires were generated with immunoSEQ multiplex PCR, while TCRdb's copy carries only in-frame clones and drops some. This table holds 110,000 to 150,000 clones, around three fifths found once. The sample in question was CD4+ T cells sorted from blood, obtained at week 0. These receptors were collected from a human donor with alopecia areata.

The chain employs TRBV7-2 and TRBJ2-7, with a weak D call TRBD1 (8 bases). The CDR3 consists of 15 residues. Trimming took off 5 bases at V and 3 bases at J, with 17 bases between the two ends. Germline V gene lookup returns CDR1 SGHTA and CDR2 FQGNSA. DNA for the CDR3: TGTGCCAGCAGCCCGAGGGGGGGACAGGTCTACGAGCAGTACTTC. Translation: CASSPRGGQVYEQYF.

Here the CDR3 reads CASTPHPGNEQFF. CDR3 in DNA: TGTGCCAGTACCCCCCACCCAGGGAATGAGCAGTTCTTC. The rearrangement joins TRBV19 to TRBJ2-1; D might be TRBD1 (5 bases). The CDR3 spans 13 residues. V was pared by 7 bases and J by 7 bases, with 14 bases between. Germline V gene sequence: CDR1 LNHDA, CDR2 SQIVND (reference sequence). Drawing the rest from reference TRBV19 and TRBJ2-1, the complete variable domain is DGGITQSPKYLFRKEGQNVTLSCEQNLNHDAMYWYRQDPGQGLRLIYYSQIVNDFQKGDIAEGYSVSREKKESFPLTVTSAQKNPTAFYLCASTPHPGNEQFFGPGTRLTVL.

The chain carries TRBV13 and TRBJ1-1, with a possible D match to TRBD1 (6 bases). The CDR3 runs to 13 residues. Trimming left V 6 bases short and J 5 bases short, with 13 bases between. CDR1 PRHDT and CDR2 FYEKMQ come from the germline V gene (reference sequence). CDR3 amino acids: CASSIRGETEAFF. CDR3 coding DNA: TGTGCCAGCAGTATAAGGGGGGAAACTGAAGCTTTCTTT.

The chain uses TRBV4-3 and TRBJ2-4, with TRBD2 matching 9 bases. V lost 0 bases and J lost 0; bases outside the gene matches: 9. Germline assignment: CDR1 LGHNA and CDR2 YSLEER. The CDR3 runs 19 residues. The CDR3 sequence: CASSQDMGVAGVAKNIQYF. Written as DNA, the CDR3 is TGCGCCAGCAGCCAAGATATGGGAGTAGCGGGAGTAGCCAAAAACATTCAGTACTTC.

V gene TRBV6-6 combines with J gene TRBJ2-5; D is uncertain. V was shortened by 4 bases and J by 5 bases, with 5 bases between the two germline ends. The germline V gene has CDR1 MNHNY and CDR2 SVGAGI (reference sequence). The CDR3 length is 11 residues. The CDR3 sequence: CASSSAETQYF. The CDR3 DNA is TGTGCCAGCAGTTCGGCGGAGACCCAGTACTTC.

V gene TRBV23-1 combines with J gene TRBJ1-2; a possible D gene is TRBD1 (5 bases). TRBV23-1 is recorded as an ORF, its role being uncertain. The V end lost 0 bases, the J end lost 5 bases, and 13 bases lay between the germline ends. This CDR3 is 15 amino acids long. The CDR3 DNA reads as TGCGCCAGCAGTCAATCTAAGGGGAGGCCTTATGGCTACACCTTC. Its translation is CASSQSKGRPYGYTF.

This clone was seen only once. This chain uses TRBV30 with TRBJ1-2; 7 positions agree with TRBD1. The germline CDR1 and CDR2 sequences are GTSNPN and SVGIG (reference sequence). After removal of 0 bases from V and 6 bases from J, the junction contained 13 bases not matched to a gene. This CDR3 contains 16 residues. The CDR3 protein is CAWSVPSGQLTHGYTF. Here the CDR3 DNA reads TGTGCCTGGAGTGTTCCGTCGGGACAGCTGACGCATGGCTACACCTTC.

This chain joins TRBV4-1 and TRBJ1-5; TRBD1 is a possible D gene (5 bases). The CDR3 is 16 residues long. Germline V lookup: CDR1 MGHRA, CDR2 YSYEKL. V was clipped by 2 bases and J by 2 bases, with 13 bases between them. The CDR3 is CASSQSQGSGNQPQHF. In nucleotides, the CDR3 is TGCGCCAGCAGCCAATCTCAGGGATCGGGCAATCAGCCCCAGCATTTT.

The genes are TRBV10-3 and TRBJ2-3; D unclear. CDR1 and CDR2 (germline): ENHRY, SYGVKD. The CDR3 spans 12 residues. Trimming left V 6 bases short and J 4 bases short, with 8 bases between. The CDR3 coding sequence is TGTGCCATCAGGCGGTATCCAGATACGCAGTATTTT. Its translation is CAIRRYPDTQYF.

This rearrangement joins TRBV29-1 to TRBJ2-2, with D unclear. Trimming pared 7 bases from V and 4 bases from J, leaving 22 bases between. Per germline, CDR1 SQVTM and CDR2 ANQGSEA. There are 16 residues in the CDR3. In DNA form, the CDR3 reads TGCAGCGCTACACCCTCTGCTGGGTTTATCACCGGGGAGCTGTTTTTT. This gives the protein CSATPSAGFITGELFF.

V and J are TRBV29-1 and TRBJ1-2, with D possibly TRBD1 on 5 matching bases. V lost 8 bases and J lost 8, with 15 bases in between. The CDR3 extends over 11 amino acids. Germline CDR1 is SQVTM and CDR2 is ANQGSEA. The CDR3 sequence is CSFGGVSGYTF. DNA for the CDR3: TGCAGCTTTGGGGGGGTCTCAGGCTACACCTTC.

The rearrangement joins TRBV9 to TRBJ1-2; 8 bases agree with TRBD1. CDR3 size: 14 residues. The germline CDR1 and CDR2 sequences are SGDLS and YYNGEE. The trim removed 3 bases at V and 5 bases at J, leaving 6 bases unmatched. In DNA, the CDR3 is TGTGCCAGCAGCGCTCTGGACAGGGCGTATGGCTACACCTTC. It codes for CASSALDRAYGYTF.

This clone was counted only a few times. This chain connects TRBV5-6 to TRBJ2-5; tentative D call: TRBD2 (5 bases). This CDR3 has 14 amino acids. V was shortened by 4 bases and J by 2 bases, with 12 bases between the two germline ends. CDR1 is SGHDT and CDR2 is YYEEEE in the germline V gene. CDR3 region: CASSPMRAQETQYF. The CDR3 DNA reads as TGTGCCAGCAGCCCAATGAGGGCGCAAGAGACCCAGTACTTC.

This clone occurred a few times. The chain is built from TRBV19 and TRBJ2-7; D is perhaps TRBD1 (5 bases). The CDR3 loop spans 14 amino acids. The germline CDR1 and CDR2 sequences are LNHDA and SQIVND (reference sequence). Trimming left V 5 bases short and J 3 bases short, with 14 bases between. CDR3 sequence (DNA): TGTGCCAGTAGTCGAGGACACAAGATCTACGAGCAGTACTTC. Protein: CASSRGHKIYEQYF.

The chain recombines TRBV5-6 with TRBJ1-5; D ambiguous. V gave up 4 bases and J gave up 0 bases, with 11 bases separating them. This CDR3 spans 15 amino acids. Germline CDR1 SGHDT, CDR2 YYEEEE. The CDR3: CASSIGGLSNQPQHF. In DNA, the CDR3 is TGTGCCAGCAGCATTGGAGGGCTTAGCAATCAGCCCCAGCATTTT.

The DNA for the CDR3 is TGTGCCAGCAGCATCAGACAGGATGCCTATGGCTACACCTTC. It encodes CASSIRQDAYGYTF. This rearrangement joins TRBV9 to TRBJ1-2, with D perhaps TRBD1 (6 bases). The CDR3 is 14 residues long. Germline V gene lookup returns CDR1 SGDLS and CDR2 YYNGEE. The V end was cut by 4 bases, the J end by 4 bases, with 14 bases between.

There are a few counts of this clone. This chain connects TRBV7-9 to TRBJ2-3; 7 bases align to TRBD1. The CDR3 is 14 residues long. Germline V gives CDR1 SEHNR, CDR2 FQNEAQ (reference sequence). With V trimmed by 4 bases and J by 1 base, 2 bases remained unmatched. The CDR3 sequence: CASSSGQGTDTQYF. In nucleotides, the CDR3 is TGTGCCAGCAGCTCAGGACAGGGCACAGATACGCAGTATTTT.

The chain has TRBV5-1 and TRBJ2-5; 9 bases are a match to TRBD1. Germline CDR1 and CDR2: SGHRS and YFSETQ. V gave up 4 bases and J gave up 2 bases; unmatched junction bases: 6. The CDR3 consists of 15 residues. The CDR3 DNA reads as TGCGCCAGCAGCCCCAGGACAGGGGAACAAGAGACCCAGTACTTC. The encoded protein is CASSPRTGEQETQYF.

The chain uses TRBV6-5 and TRBJ2-3; TRBD2 aligns across 8 bases. V dropped 7 bases and J dropped 6; count of bases not matched to a gene: 9. The CDR3 length is 14 residues. The germline V gene encodes CDR1 MNHEY and CDR2 SVGAGI. CDR3 sequence (DNA): TGTGCCAGCAAACTTGGACTAGCAATGGATACGCAGTATTTT. Protein product: CASKLGLAMDTQYF.

This rearrangement joins TRBV11-2 to TRBJ1-2; a possible D gene is TRBD1 (5 bases). There are 16 residues in the CDR3. V shed 4 bases and J shed 5 bases, with 20 bases lying between them. Germline V lookup: CDR1 SGHAT, CDR2 FQNNGV. The CDR3 nucleotides are TGTGCCAGCAGCTCGCAGGGACGAGGGGCTGGGTATGGCTACACCTTC. Its translation: CASSSQGRGAGYGYTF.

The CDR3 nucleotides are TGCAGCGTTGACCCCGCCCAGGGGAACACTGAAGCTTTCTTT. Amino acid sequence: CSVDPAQGNTEAFF. The chain links TRBV29-1 to TRBJ1-1, with a tentative D call TRBD1 (5 bases). The CDR3 is 14 amino acids. Per germline, CDR1 SQVTM and CDR2 ANQGSEA. The V end was cut by 3 bases, the J end by 1 base, with 12 bases between.

This clone was seen a few times. V usage is TRBV30 and J usage is TRBJ1-3; 10 bases map to TRBD1. This CDR3 region has 16 residues. Per the germline V gene, CDR1 is GTSNPN and CDR2 is SVGIG (reference sequence). V shed 4 bases, J shed 4 bases, and the junction held 10 bases outside the gene matches. Here the CDR3 DNA reads TGTGCCTGGACCTACGGGGACAGGGGAAAAGGAAACACCATATATTTT. Translated, it gives CAWTYGDRGKGNTIYF.

The chain links TRBV30 to TRBJ2-5, with TRBD1 matching 11 bases. From germline, CDR1 is GTSNPN and CDR2 SVGIG (reference sequence). J was trimmed by 4 bases and V by 3 bases; bases with no gene match: 4. CDR3 length: 14 amino acids. DNA for the CDR3: TGTGCCTGGAGCGGGACAGGGGGAAGAGAGACCCAGTACTTC. It specifies CAWSGTGGRETQYF.

This chain joins TRBV18 and TRBJ2-7; the D is unclear. Germline CDR1 KGHSH, CDR2 LQKENI. The CDR3 totals 13 residues. Deletions cut 0 bases from V and 2 bases from J, with 5 bases between. The DNA of the CDR3 is TGTGCCAGCTCACCACCGATCCCCTACGAGCAGTACTTC. Translating gives CASSPPIPYEQYF. The whole variable domain, remainder taken from reference TRBV18 and TRBJ2-7, is NAGVMQNPRHLVRRRGQEARLRCSPMKGHSHVYWYRQLPEEGLKFMVYLQKENIIDESGMPKERFSAEFPKEGPSILRIQQVVRGDSAAYFCASSPPIPYEQYFGPGTRLTVT.

This clone was counted a few times. The chain combines TRBV19 with TRBJ1-5, with TRBD1 as a possible D gene (5 bases). Germline assignment: CDR1 LNHDA and CDR2 SQIVND (reference sequence). CDR3 size: 14 residues. V was cut by 2 bases and J by 5 bases, with 10 bases left in between. CDR3 amino acids: CASSILGDYQPQHF. The DNA of the CDR3 is TGTGCCAGTAGTATACTGGGGGATTATCAGCCCCAGCATTTT.

The chain combines TRBV5-1 with TRBJ2-2, with D uncertain. Germline V gene lookup returns CDR1 SGHRS and CDR2 YFSETQ. Trimming removed 1 base from V and 1 base from J, with 5 bases in between. The CDR3 is 14 amino acids. This CDR3 is CASSLSLNTGELFF. CDR3 DNA sequence: TGCGCCAGCAGCTTGTCCCTGAACACCGGGGAGCTGTTTTTT.

This clone was detected once. The CDR3 sequence: CASSRDRSYGYTF. The CDR3 region has the DNA TGTGCCAGCAGCAGGGACAGGAGCTATGGCTACACCTTC. V usage is TRBV9 and J usage is TRBJ1-2; 8 positions match TRBD1. CDR1 and CDR2 from the germline V gene are SGDLS and YYNGEE. The CDR3 length is 13 residues. The V and J ends lost 4 bases and 4 bases, in that order; junction bases with no gene match: 3.

This chain uses TRBV29-1 with TRBJ2-1; D gene ambiguous. Trimming removed 0 bases at V and 6 bases at J, with 9 bases between. Looked up from germline, CDR1 is SQVTM and CDR2 is ANQGSEA. The CDR3 runs 13 residues. Written as DNA, the CDR3 is TGCAGCGTTGAAGATCAGGTAGCCAATGAGCAGTTCTTC. It is translated as CSVEDQVANEQFF.

Only one count was recorded for this clone. V usage is TRBV2 and J usage is TRBJ1-6; a weak D match, TRBD1 (5 bases). The CDR3 sequence is 13 residues long. The V gene lost 8 bases and the J gene lost 5 bases, with 10 bases spanning the gap. Germline CDR1 is SNHLY and CDR2 is FYNNEI. The CDR3 DNA sequence: TGTGCCAGCGGGACGTCTGATAATTCACCCCTCCACTTT. Protein product: CASGTSDNSPLHF.

Comment on this clone: Other DNA sequences within the sample encode an identical CDR3. The J gene is TRBJ2-7, the V gene TRBV7-2, with D unclear. In germline, CDR1 is SGHTA, CDR2 FQGNSA. This CDR3 spans 11 amino acids. V lost 5 bases to trimming and J lost 0 bases, with 2 bases between them. The CDR3 region has the DNA TGTGCCAGCAGCCTCTCCTACGAGCAGTACTTC. It codes for CASSLSYEQYF.